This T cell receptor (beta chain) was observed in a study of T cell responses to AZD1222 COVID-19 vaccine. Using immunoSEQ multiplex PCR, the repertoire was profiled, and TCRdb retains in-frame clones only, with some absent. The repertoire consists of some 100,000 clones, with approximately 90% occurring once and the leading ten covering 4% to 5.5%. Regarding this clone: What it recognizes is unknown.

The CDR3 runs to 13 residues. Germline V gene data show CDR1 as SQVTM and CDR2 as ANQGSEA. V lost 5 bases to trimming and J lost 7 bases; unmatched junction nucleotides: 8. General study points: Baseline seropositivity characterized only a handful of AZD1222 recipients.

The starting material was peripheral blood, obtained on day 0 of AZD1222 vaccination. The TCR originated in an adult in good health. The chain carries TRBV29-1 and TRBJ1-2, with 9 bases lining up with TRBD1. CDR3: CSVSPGQGAGYTF. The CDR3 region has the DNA TGCAGCGTTAGCCCGGGACAGGGTGCTGGCTACACCTTC.